The clone carrying this T cell receptor beta chain is a singleton in its sample. The antigen is undetermined. CDR1 is SGHRS, CDR2 YFSETQ, per germline. The V end lost 0 bases, the J end lost 5 bases, and 14 bases lay between the germline ends. The CDR3 loop spans 15 amino acids. The data stem from a study of a mutant IDH1 vaccine in newly diagnosed glioma. Study in general: Vaccine dosing followed radiotherapy by 4-6 weeks, or accompanied temozolomide cycles. There were roughly 62% males and roughly 40% females among treated patients, whose mean age was about 40 years.

As for time point: week 47, end of study. Vaccination used 300 ug of mutant IDH1 20-mer peptide per dose, with topical imiquimod. Profiled with immunoSEQ multiplex PCR; TCRdb holds only in-frame clones, not every one. The sample lists around 30,000 clones, approximately 84% occurring once. Study-level points and caveats: Changes in the top peripheral T cell clonotypes seemingly had no bearing on pseudoprogression. Immune responses arising from the vaccine appeared in about 95% of patients.

Sequences were derived from PBMCs, sampled from a glioma patient whose treatment included an IDH1 peptide vaccine. This clonotype originated in a young man with glioma. This chain joins TRBV5-1 and TRBJ2-5; TRBD2 might be the D (6 bases). The CDR3 here is CASSLVAGPEETQYF. CDR3 nucleotides: TGCGCCAGCAGCTTGGTTGCGGGACCGGAGGAGACCCAGTACTTC.